The rows below give T cell receptor beta chains drawn from one sample of a study of T cells in Graves' hyperthyroidism and ophthalmopathy. TCRdb ran MiXCR on the multiplex PCR reads and lists one entry per CDR3 protein. This sample has nearly 250,000 distinct CDR3 sequences, with around 17% found just once. The material sequenced was blood. The receptors shown here come from a woman aged 18-29 years with Graves' ophthalmopathy. CDR3s include the opening cysteine and the closing phenylalanine or tryptophan. The D gene is left open where the match is weak. Clone size is shown for a subset of rows, as once, few, many or a class of expanded clone.

clone_size d_call j_call v_call cdr3_nt cdr3_aa
many - TRBJ2-7 TRBV28 TGTGCCAGCAGTAAAAGCGGCTACGAGCAGTACTTC CASSKSGYEQYF
many - TRBJ2-4 TRBV6-2/TRBV6-3 TGTGCCAGCAGCCAGAGCCTGATAGCCAAAAACATTCAGTACTTC CASSQSLIAKNIQYF
many - TRBJ2-7 TRBV13 TGTGCCAGCAGCCTCTGGGGGGGCCCGAGCTCCTACGAGCAGTACTTC CASSLWGGPSSYEQYF
- TRBD1 TRBJ1-5 TRBV20-1 TGCAGTGCGGCCCCGGGACAGGGGGCACGCAATCAGCCCCAGCATTTT CSAAPGQGARNQPQHF
many - TRBJ2-3 TRBV7-2 TGTGCCAGCAGCCCGCGAGCTAGCACAGATACGCAGTATTTT CASSPRASTDTQYF
many TRBD1 TRBJ1-1 TRBV20-1 TGCAGTGCCGACCGGGTGGGAGGGGGCCCTGAAGCTTTCTTT CSADRVGGGPEAFF
many TRBD2 TRBJ2-2 TRBV7-3 TGTGCCAGCAGCTTATCGGGGGGGCCAAGGCCCGGGGAGCTGTTTTTT CASSLSGGPRPGELFF
many - TRBJ2-3 TRBV7-2 TGTGCCAGCAGCTTATGGGGGAGAGGCACAGATACGCAGTATTTT CASSLWGRGTDTQYF
many TRBD1 TRBJ1-2 TRBV9 TGTGCCAGCAGCGCGGGGGGACAGGGGTATGGCTACACCTTC CASSAGGQGYGYTF
- TRBD1 TRBJ2-5 TRBV6-2/TRBV6-3 TGTGCCAGCAACGACAGGGGGCGCGGAGAGACCCAGTACTTC CASNDRGRGETQYF
many - TRBJ1-1 TRBV5-1 TGCGCCAGCAGCTTGTCCTCCGCCAGGGTGAACACTGAAGCTTTCTTT CASSLSSARVNTEAFF
many - TRBJ2-7 TRBV7-9 TGCGCCAGCAGCTTGGGGACCTACGAGCAGTACTTC CASSLGTYEQYF
many - TRBJ1-5 TRBV10-3 TGTGCCATCAGTGAAGAGGGTGGGAGCAATCAGCCCCAGCATTTT CAISEEGGSNQPQHF
- - TRBJ2-1 TRBV9 TGTGCCAGCTCACGGGGGGCAGCGGGAACCGCCGCGGGTACCTACAATGAGCAGTTCTTC CASSRGAAGTAAGTYNEQFF
many TRBD1 TRBJ2-7 TRBV28 TGTGCCAGCAGTCCTCCCGGGACAGGGATCCACGAGCAGTACTTC CASSPPGTGIHEQYF
- - TRBJ2-1 TRBV15 TGTGCCACCAGCTCCGGAGTTCTAGCGATCGAAAACAATGAGCAGTTCTTC CATSSGVLAIENNEQFF
many - TRBJ2-7 TRBV6-5 TGTGCCAGCAGTTACTGGGGAGAGCAGTACTTC CASSYWGEQYF
many TRBD2 TRBJ2-4 TRBV7-9 TGTGCCAGCAGTAACCTCAGGACTAGCGGAAACATTCAGTACTTC CASSNLRTSGNIQYF
- - TRBJ1-1 TRBV11-2 TGTGCCAGCAGGCAATCAGGGAGCACTGAAGCTTTCTTT CASRQSGSTEAFF
- - TRBJ2-1 TRBV10-3 TGTGCCATCAGTGAGGGGGGAATCGAGCAGTTCTTC CAISEGGIEQFF
- - TRBJ2-5 TRBV3-1 TGTGCCAGCACCAAAACGGGAGAGCAAGAGACCCAGTACTTC CASTKTGEQETQYF
few TRBD2 TRBJ2-3 TRBV19 TGTGCCAGTAGTACCAGGACTAGCGGGGGAGATACGCAGTATTTT CASSTRTSGGDTQYF
many TRBD2 TRBJ2-7 TRBV20-1 TGCAGTGCCCAGAAGGGGGCTAGCGGGGAGTACGAGCAGTACTTC CSAQKGASGEYEQYF
many - TRBJ2-1 TRBV11-2 TGTGCCAGCAGCTCAACAGGTCTAAGGTCCAATGAGCAGTTCTTC CASSSTGLRSNEQFF
many - TRBJ2-1 TRBV7-3 TGTGCCAGCAGCTTAAAGGGCCGGAGGGGATCCTACAATGAGCAGTTCTTC CASSLKGRRGSYNEQFF
- - TRBJ2-2 TRBV27 TGTGCCAGCAGTTTTCCAACCGGGGAGCTGTTTTTT CASSFPTGELFF
- TRBD2 TRBJ2-3 TRBV18 TGTACCAGCTCCCTGACTAGCGGGAGGCATAGCACAGATACGCAGTATTTT CTSSLTSGRHSTDTQYF
many TRBD1 TRBJ1-2 TRBV7-9 TGTGCCAGCAGCCGGGACAGCAGGGTCCATGGCTACACCTTC CASSRDSRVHGYTF
many - TRBJ2-5 TRBV5-6 TGTGCCAGCAGCTTTCAGAGCCAAGAGACCCAGTACTTC CASSFQSQETQYF
many - TRBJ2-1 TRBV4-2 TGTGCCAGCAGCCAAGAAGCGCGACCCTCGGAGGATGAGCAGTTCTTC CASSQEARPSEDEQFF
- - TRBJ1-3 TRBV5-6 TGTGCCAGCAGCACTCCCGGGCCTGGAAACACCATATATTTT CASSTPGPGNTIYF
many - TRBJ1-4 TRBV28 TGTGCCAGCACGGGCAAGAATGAAAAACTGTTTTTT CASTGKNEKLFF
many TRBD2 TRBJ2-3 TRBV12-5 TGTGCTAGTTCAGGGAGCGGGGGGGCAGATACGCAGTATTTT CASSGSGGADTQYF
few TRBD1 TRBJ2-7 TRBV28 TGTGCCAGCAGCTTAACGGGGACAGTCTACGAGCAGTACTTC CASSLTGTVYEQYF
many TRBD1 TRBJ2-7 TRBV20-1 TGCAGTGCTAGTTGGGGACAGGGCTACGAGCAGTACTTC CSASWGQGYEQYF
many TRBD1 TRBJ2-7 TRBV7-9 TGTGCCAGCAAGGATCAACCCACAGGGGCCGAGCAGTACTTC CASKDQPTGAEQYF
- TRBD2 TRBJ2-2 TRBV20-1 TGCAGTGCTACTAAACTAGCGGGAGGGGGCACCGGGGAGCTGTTTTTT CSATKLAGGGTGELFF
many - TRBJ1-2 TRBV10-3 TGTGCCATCCGATCGGGGGAGGCAGGGGACGGCGGCTACACCTTC CAIRSGEAGDGGYTF
many - TRBJ2-7 TRBV2 TGTGCCAGCAGTGAAGAGAGGGACCTATGGGACTACGAGCAGTACTTC CASSEERDLWDYEQYF